This is a list of T cell receptor beta chains from one sample in a study of OX40 agonist ivuxolimab in advanced cancers. TCRdb keeps only in-frame clones here, not all; method: immunoSEQ multiplex PCR. The table lists 60,000 to 85,000 clones, 80% to 95% of them singletons. The sequenced sample was CD4+ or CD8+ T cells sorted from blood, obtained in a trial of the OX40 agonist ivuxolimab. These receptor sequences come from an adult with an advanced solid tumor such as melanoma, head and neck, liver or kidney cancer. Each CDR3 is given without its conserved first and last residue. Fields, in order: V gene, clone size, J gene, D gene, CDR3 protein. D genes are given only for firm matches. For some rows the clone size is stated as once, few or many, or as a class when expanded; others skip it.

v_call: TRBV13; clone_size: NA; j_call: TRBJ2-3; d_call: NA; cdr3_aa: ASSLVYDTQY
v_call: TRBV6-5; clone_size: NA; j_call: TRBJ1-2; d_call: NA; cdr3_aa: ASSFGRLYGYT
v_call: TRBV2; clone_size: NA; j_call: TRBJ1-3; d_call: TRBD1; cdr3_aa: ASSEVQGTPGNTIY
v_call: TRBV30; clone_size: NA; j_call: TRBJ1-1; d_call: NA; cdr3_aa: AWSVLGGRWTEAF
v_call: TRBV6-1; clone_size: NA; j_call: TRBJ2-7; d_call: NA; cdr3_aa: ASSDVAPYEQY
v_call: TRBV9; clone_size: NA; j_call: TRBJ2-7; d_call: TRBD1; cdr3_aa: ASSQGQEAYEQY
v_call: TRBV4-1; clone_size: NA; j_call: TRBJ2-3; d_call: NA; cdr3_aa: ASSQEGDTDTQY
v_call: TRBV29-1; clone_size: NA; j_call: TRBJ1-2; d_call: NA; cdr3_aa: SVGNDGYT
v_call: TRBV7-8; clone_size: NA; j_call: TRBJ2-3; d_call: TRBD1; cdr3_aa: ASSLTRTGGRTDTQY
v_call: TRBV6-6; clone_size: NA; j_call: NA; d_call: NA; cdr3_aa: ASSYSLGEQY
v_call: TRBV29-1; clone_size: NA; j_call: TRBJ2-7; d_call: NA; cdr3_aa: SAHVWGGSNYEQY
v_call: TRBV9; clone_size: NA; j_call: TRBJ1-3; d_call: TRBD1; cdr3_aa: ASRDDRGPPSSGNTIY
v_call: TRBV7-9; clone_size: NA; j_call: TRBJ2-1; d_call: NA; cdr3_aa: ASSPQTGSSYNEQF
v_call: TRBV7-9; clone_size: NA; j_call: TRBJ1-6; d_call: NA; cdr3_aa: ASSSARGYNSPLH
v_call: TRBV27; clone_size: NA; j_call: TRBJ2-1; d_call: NA; cdr3_aa: ASSPGLKHNEQF
v_call: TRBV27; clone_size: NA; j_call: TRBJ2-7; d_call: TRBD1; cdr3_aa: ASSRKGTGFFEQY
v_call: TRBV25-1; clone_size: NA; j_call: TRBJ2-3; d_call: NA; cdr3_aa: ASSVHRADTQY
v_call: TRBV5-4; clone_size: once; j_call: TRBJ2-6; d_call: TRBD1; cdr3_aa: ASSLAWSGGGSPGANVLT
v_call: TRBV9; clone_size: once; j_call: TRBJ2-7; d_call: TRBD1; cdr3_aa: ASSVILPLKSGTGGYEQY
v_call: TRBV9; clone_size: NA; j_call: TRBJ2-7; d_call: NA; cdr3_aa: ASSVARGSYEQY
v_call: TRBV9; clone_size: NA; j_call: TRBJ2-3; d_call: TRBD2; cdr3_aa: ASRRAGGRDTQY
v_call: TRBV5-1; clone_size: NA; j_call: TRBJ1-2; d_call: TRBD1; cdr3_aa: ASSLETGPQNYGYT
v_call: TRBV6-1; clone_size: NA; j_call: TRBJ2-1; d_call: NA; cdr3_aa: ASSPWAGGGDEQF
v_call: TRBV4-1; clone_size: NA; j_call: TRBJ2-7; d_call: NA; cdr3_aa: ASSQGPGDNYEQY
v_call: TRBV19; clone_size: NA; j_call: TRBJ2-7; d_call: NA; cdr3_aa: ASSIYYSYEQY
v_call: TRBV7-7; clone_size: once; j_call: TRBJ2-7; d_call: TRBD1; cdr3_aa: ASSPGQNYEQY
v_call: TRBV19; clone_size: NA; j_call: TRBJ1-1; d_call: TRBD1; cdr3_aa: ASSIGSQGAGNTEAF
v_call: TRBV4-1; clone_size: NA; j_call: TRBJ2-1; d_call: TRBD1; cdr3_aa: ASSQESAPRTGVVEQF
v_call: TRBV27; clone_size: NA; j_call: TRBJ2-7; d_call: TRBD1; cdr3_aa: ASSLYPRQGTYEQY
v_call: TRBV9; clone_size: few; j_call: TRBJ2-1; d_call: NA; cdr3_aa: ASSVDLEQF
v_call: TRBV11-1; clone_size: NA; j_call: TRBJ1-2; d_call: NA; cdr3_aa: ASSFASNPNYGYT
v_call: TRBV4-3; clone_size: NA; j_call: TRBJ2-5; d_call: NA; cdr3_aa: ASSQEGWETQY
v_call: TRBV23-1; clone_size: NA; j_call: TRBJ2-4; d_call: TRBD1; cdr3_aa: ASSHPRQGAAKNIQY
v_call: TRBV7-6; clone_size: once; j_call: TRBJ2-3; d_call: NA; cdr3_aa: ASSLAEDTQY
v_call: TRBV5-6; clone_size: NA; j_call: TRBJ1-4; d_call: NA; cdr3_aa: ASSLRSGKLF
v_call: TRBV5-8; clone_size: NA; j_call: TRBJ1-1; d_call: NA; cdr3_aa: ASSLFISLNTEAF
v_call: TRBV30; clone_size: NA; j_call: TRBJ2-7; d_call: NA; cdr3_aa: AWTALGVRYEQY